This T cell receptor beta chain was captured in a study of T cell responses to AZD1222 COVID-19 vaccine. Study-wide points: Nearly half of the spike-specific TCRs reportedly recognize variant regions that carry no mutations. Clonal diversity was possibly underestimated, and white British individuals and females predominated among donors.

V lost 8 bases, J lost 0 bases, and 8 bases lay in between. Germline V gene sequence: CDR1 MDHEN, CDR2 SYDVKM. The CDR3 is 13 residues long. With regard to this clone: The target antigen is unknown.

The data were produced by immunoSEQ multiplex PCR, yet TCRdb's version contains in-frame clones alone and is incomplete. The sample lists some 130,000 clones, roughly 90% occurring once. V and J are TRBV28 and TRBJ1-5; possible D gene TRBD1, 5 bases. This clonotype was sampled from an adult in good health. The sample was peripheral blood, taken on day 0 of AZD1222 vaccination. The CDR3 spells CASRQYSNQPQHF. The DNA for the CDR3 is TGTGCCAGCCGACAGTATAGCAATCAGCCCCAGCATTTT.